These 23 T cell receptor beta chains share one sample of origin, sequenced in a study of low-dose radiotherapy and immunotherapy resistance in tumors. TRAV- and TRBV-specific primers, spanning alpha and beta chains, primed first-strand cDNA. TCR amplification used approximately 19 PCR cycles, a constant-region primer and a V-primer adapter. TCRdb itself ran the reads through MiXCR, one entry per CDR3 protein. The repertoire holds under 11,000 distinct CDR3 sequences, with approximately 51% as singletons. These receptors all come from a human donor with advanced metastatic prostate, ovarian, gallbladder or colorectal cancer (not recorded which). This table probably holds off-target reads from a library built for another chain.

This clonotype was seen a few times. The chain links TRBV7-2 to TRBJ2-5; 15 bases are shared with TRBD2. This CDR3 is built from 18 residues. Germline trimming cut 6 bases from V and 2 bases from J; bases unmatched to any gene: 10. CDR1 is SGHTA and CDR2 is FQGNSA in the germline V gene. The CDR3 region is CASRQRVGLAGGQETQYF. In nucleotides, the CDR3 is TGTGCCAGCAGGCAGAGGGTGGGACTAGCGGGGGGTCAAGAGACCCAGTACTTC.

The V gene is TRBV18, the J gene TRBJ2-2; 7 bases line up with TRBD2. V shed 5 bases, J shed 4 bases, and the junction held 7 bases outside the gene matches. Germline CDR1 KGHSH, CDR2 LQKENI. CDR3 length: 15 amino acids. The CDR3 region has the DNA TGTGCCAGCTCATCCGGAGCTAGCGGCACCGGGGAGCTGTTTTTT. Residues: CASSSGASGTGELFF.

V and J are TRBV7-9 and TRBJ2-6, with D perhaps TRBD2 (5 bases). CDR3 length: 19 residues. CDR1 is SEHNR and CDR2 is FQNEAQ in the germline V gene (reference sequence). Trimming took 5 bases from V and 0 from J, leaving 20 bases between them. CDR3 in amino acids: CASSIWTGKDGSGANVLTF. The CDR3 DNA follows: TGTGCCAGCAGCATCTGGACGGGAAAGGATGGCTCTGGGGCCAACGTCCTGACTTTC.

This rearrangement joins TRBV29-1 to TRBJ1-1; D is unresolved. The germline CDR1 and CDR2 sequences are SQVTM and ANQGSEA. The CDR3 runs to 8 residues. Trimming took off 8 bases at V and 10 bases at J, with 8 bases between the two ends. The CDR3 DNA follows: TGCAGCCAGAACGGAGCTTTCTTT. This translates into CSQNGAFF.

The V and J genes are TRBV9 and TRBJ2-2; D not resolved. Germline V gene sequence: CDR1 SGDLS, CDR2 YYNGEE. The V end lost 0 bases, the J end lost 1 base, and 7 bases lay between the germline ends. The CDR3 has 15 amino acids. CDR3 sequence reads: CASSVETVNTGELFF. The CDR3 coding sequence is TGTGCCAGCAGCGTAGAAACAGTGAACACCGGGGAGCTGTTTTTT.

The sample holds one count of this clonotype. The CDR3 loop is CAWSVESMNTEAFF. The DNA for the CDR3 is TGTGCCTGGAGTGTGGAAAGCATGAACACTGAAGCTTTCTTT. The chain couples TRBV30 to TRBJ1-1; D ambiguous. Germline lookup yields CDR1 GTSNPN and CDR2 SVGIG (reference sequence). The V end was cut by 0 bases, the J end by 0 bases, with 8 bases between. The CDR3 has 14 residues.

This chain uses TRBV2 with TRBJ1-3; perhaps TRBD1 as D (5 bases). From germline, CDR1 is SNHLY and CDR2 FYNNEI. V lost 10 bases to trimming and J lost 4 bases, with 17 bases between them. The length of the CDR3 is 14 residues. CDR3 region: CATPRGDGGNTIYF. The CDR3 nucleotides read TGTGCCACGCCTCGGGGGGACGGCGGAAACACCATATATTTT.

This rearrangement joins TRBV4-1 to TRBJ2-2; D is perhaps TRBD1 (5 bases). The CDR3 spans 14 residues. Germline V gene sequence: CDR1 MGHRA, CDR2 YSYEKL. V dropped 3 bases and J dropped 4 bases, with 9 bases sitting between them. CDR3 region: CASSHGRVTGELFF. CDR3 coding DNA: TGCGCCAGCAGCCATGGCAGGGTCACCGGGGAGCTGTTTTTT.

The rearrangement links TRBV7-9 to TRBJ2-1, with TRBD2 identical over 8 bases. The CDR3 runs 15 residues. Unmatched junction bases numbered 7, after V lost 5 bases and J lost 4 bases. From germline, CDR1 is SEHNR and CDR2 FQNEAQ (reference sequence). For the CDR3, the DNA is TGTGCCAGCAGCCACTTAAGCGGGGGTTACAATGAGCAGTTCTTC. This encodes CASSHLSGGYNEQFF.

The J gene is TRBJ2-3, the V gene TRBV29-1; 11 nucleotides align to TRBD2. Looked up from germline, CDR1 is SQVTM and CDR2 is ANQGSEA. This CDR3 is built from 15 residues. Trimming cost V 7 bases and J 6 bases; bases outside gene matches: 12. The DNA of the CDR3 is TGCAGCGGACTTGGCCTAGCGGGAGGCAGTGATACGCAGTATTTT. Amino acids: CSGLGLAGGSDTQYF.

The chain links TRBV28 to TRBJ2-5; D possibly corresponds to TRBD1 (6 bases). V gave up 10 bases and J gave up 2 bases, with 17 bases separating them. The CDR3 is made up of 14 amino acids. Germline CDR1 reads MDHEN; CDR2 reads SYDVKM. The CDR3 DNA reads as TGTGCCACGAAACCGGGACACAAGCAAGAGACCCAGTACTTC. As protein: CATKPGHKQETQYF.

This clonotype has just a few counts. The chain links TRBV20-1 to TRBJ2-1; D is perhaps TRBD1 or TRBD2 (5 bases each). V was cut by 5 bases and J by 3 bases, with 14 bases left in between. The CDR3 is made up of 14 amino acids. Germline CDR1 and CDR2: DFQATT and SNEGSKA (reference sequence). CDR3 region: CSAGDPRVYNEQFF. CDR3 DNA sequence: TGCAGTGCTGGGGACCCGAGGGTCTACAATGAGCAGTTCTTC.

The rearrangement uses TRBV2 and TRBJ2-2; D remains unclear. Germline-derived CDR1 and CDR2 are SNHLY and FYNNEI. The length of the CDR3 is 12 residues. The V gene lost 8 bases and the J gene lost 4 bases, with 8 bases spanning the gap. The CDR3 coding sequence is TGTGCCAGCGGCGCTAGCACCGGGGAGCTGTTTTTT. It is translated as CASGASTGELFF.

This clonotype was picked up a small number of times. The chain combines TRBV19 with TRBJ2-3; D is unclear. The CDR3 contains 11 residues. Germline V gene sequence: CDR1 LNHDA, CDR2 SQIVND (reference sequence). The CDR3 coding sequence is TGTGGCAGGCTAGGCGCAGATACGCAGTATTTT. Translating gives CGRLGADTQYF.

This clonotype was observed a handful of times. CDR3 sequence: CASSLGDSSNQPQHF. CDR3 coding DNA: TGCGCCAGCAGCTTGGGGGACAGTTCCAATCAGCCCCAGCATTTT. The rearrangement uses TRBV5-1 and TRBJ1-5; 7 positions agree with TRBD1. After removal of 0 bases from V and 3 bases from J, the junction contained 3 bases not matched to a gene. Germline V gene data show CDR1 as SGHRS and CDR2 as YFSETQ. This CDR3 contains 15 residues.

The rearrangement links TRBV19 to TRBJ2-1; possible D gene TRBD2, 5 bases. The V and J ends lost 5 bases and 5 bases respectively, with 13 bases between them. The CDR3 sequence is 14 residues long. CDR1 is LNHDA and CDR2 is SQIVND in the germline V gene (reference sequence). The CDR3 protein is CASSSGLGNNEQFF. The CDR3 DNA sequence: TGTGCCAGTAGTTCAGGACTGGGCAACAATGAGCAGTTCTTC.

The CDR3 spells CATSGQGYGYTF. The DNA of the CDR3 is TGTGCCACCAGTGGACAGGGCTATGGCTACACCTTC. This chain joins TRBV24-1 and TRBJ1-2; the match to TRBD1 covers 7 bases. The CDR3 is 12 amino acids. Germline CDR1 is KGHDR and CDR2 is SFDVKD. The J segment lost 4 bases and the V segment lost 5 bases, leaving 0 bases of the junction unmatched.

Only a few counts were recorded for this clonotype. The chain couples TRBV28 to TRBJ2-2; no clear D gene. Trimming pared 2 bases from V and 1 base from J, leaving 8 bases between. The germline V gene has CDR1 MDHEN and CDR2 SYDVKM. CDR3 length: 15 residues. For the CDR3, the DNA is TGTGCCAGCAGTTTAGGGCGTGGGAACACCGGGGAGCTGTTTTTT. Amino acid sequence: CASSLGRGNTGELFF.

In its sample, this clonotype ranks as medium-sized (0.01 to 0.1%). The CDR3 loop is CASSLAGFYNEQFF. The CDR3 nucleotides read TGTGCCAGCAGCTTAGCTGGTTTCTACAATGAGCAGTTCTTC. The chain uses TRBV11-2 and TRBJ2-1; D not resolved. Germline V gene lookup returns CDR1 SGHAT and CDR2 FQNNGV. CDR3 size: 14 residues. Deletions cut 1 base from V and 3 bases from J, with 7 bases between.

The rearrangement joins TRBV18 to TRBJ1-5, with D hard to call. In germline, CDR1 is KGHSH, CDR2 LQKENI. V lost 2 bases and J 1 base, leaving 6 bases between the germline ends. The CDR3 is 14 amino acids. CDR3 sequence reads: CASSPVPSNQPQHF. CDR3 sequence (DNA): TGTGCCAGCTCACCAGTGCCAAGCAATCAGCCCCAGCATTTT.

This clonotype was counted only a few times. The rearrangement links TRBV2 to TRBJ2-1; 10 bases agree with TRBD1. This CDR3 is built from 13 residues. The germline CDR1 and CDR2 sequences are SNHLY and FYNNEI. V trimming: 8 bases; J trimming: 7 bases; junction bases outside the gene matches: 5. The CDR3 sequence is CASAGTGDNEQFF. The CDR3 nucleotides are TGTGCCAGCGCCGGGACAGGGGATAATGAGCAGTTCTTC.

The chain is built from TRBV19 and TRBJ2-1, with 7 bases identical to TRBD1. The CDR3 length is 15 residues. CDR1 and CDR2 from the germline V gene are LNHDA and SQIVND (reference sequence). V gave up 5 bases and J gave up 7 bases; unmatched junction bases: 11. CDR3 sequence: CASSENPRDRNEQFF. The CDR3 DNA is TGTGCCAGTAGTGAAAACCCCCGGGACAGAAATGAGCAGTTCTTC. The complete variable domain, with remaining parts taken from reference TRBV19 and TRBJ2-1, reads DGGITQSPKYLFRKEGQNVTLSCEQNLNHDAMYWYRQDPGQGLRLIYYSQIVNDFQKGDIAEGYSVSREKKESFPLTVTSAQKNPTAFYLCASSENPRDRNEQFFGPGTRLTVL.

A few counts support this clonotype. The V and J genes are TRBV11-1 and TRBJ2-1; D unclear. The V end was cut by 5 bases, the J end by 6 bases, with 14 bases between. Germline V CDR1 and CDR2: SGHAT, FQDESV (reference sequence). The CDR3 extends over 14 amino acids. CDR3 residues: CASSRVLAFNEQFF. In DNA form, the CDR3 reads TGTGCCAGCAGCCGCGTTTTGGCATTCAATGAGCAGTTCTTC.